A single sample gave rise to the 18 T cell receptor beta chains below, sequenced in a study of identical twins. TCRdb passed the 5' RACE reads through MiXCR, listing each CDR3 protein once. This sample has 1,800,000 or so distinct CDR3 sequences, with roughly 35% found just once. The sample comprised cord blood. The receptors come from a newborn girl in good health.

V is TRBV28 and J is TRBJ1-1; no clear D gene. The CDR3 runs 13 residues. Per the germline V gene, CDR1 is MDHEN and CDR2 is SYDVKM. V dropped 7 bases and J dropped 10 bases, with 19 bases sitting between them. The CDR3 is CASTREAPSGAFF. In DNA form, the CDR3 reads TGTGCCAGCACCCGAGAGGCTCCGTCAGGAGCTTTCTTT.

The chain joins TRBV20-1 to TRBJ1-1; the D is unclear. Germline CDR1 is DFQATT and CDR2 is SNEGSKA (reference sequence). V lost 1 base and J 0 bases, leaving 12 bases between the germline ends. This CDR3 is built from 15 residues. This chain's CDR3 is CSARVRQNMNTEAFF. CDR3 DNA sequence: TGCAGTGCTAGAGTAAGGCAGAACATGAACACTGAAGCTTTCTTT.

This clonotype has a handful of counts. J is TRBJ2-7 and V is TRBV5-1; tentative D call: TRBD2 (5 bases). V dropped 1 base and J dropped 3 bases, with 14 bases sitting between them. The length of the CDR3 is 15 residues. Germline V lookup: CDR1 SGHRS, CDR2 YFSETQ. CDR3 loop: CASSLRGEGLYEQYF. CDR3 coding DNA: TGCGCCAGCAGCTTGCGGGGAGAGGGTCTCTACGAGCAGTACTTC. Full variable domain (remainder filled in from reference TRBV5-1 and TRBJ2-7): KAGVTQTPRYLIKTRGQQVTLSCSPISGHRSVSWYQQTPGQGLQFLFEYFSETQRNKGNFPGRFSGRQFSNSRSEMNVSTLELGDSALYLCASSLRGEGLYEQYFGPGTRLTVT.

For this clonotype: This sequence may be a read error, since a much larger clone differs from it by one base. The chain couples TRBV12-3 or TRBV12-4 to TRBJ2-3; the D call may be TRBD1 or TRBD2 (5 bases each). The CDR3 consists of 19 residues. The CDR3 nucleotides are TGTGCCAGCAAGGTTTACGGGGCCCCCTCAACGACGAACACAGATGCGCAGTATTTT. Its translation is CASKVYGAPSTTNTDAQYF.

This clonotype showed up just a few times. The chain is built from TRBV29-1 and TRBJ1-5; D is unclear. V gave up 7 bases and J gave up 6 bases, with 16 bases separating them. The germline V gene has CDR1 SQVTM and CDR2 ANQGSEA. The CDR3 is 13 residues long. The CDR3 nucleotides read TGCAGCGCGGAGGAGTCCCCGGGTCAGCCCCAGCATTTT. Amino acids: CSAEESPGQPQHF. The full variable domain, in which reference TRBV29-1 and TRBJ1-5 provide the parts outside the CDR3, is SAVISQKPSRDICQRGTSLTIQCQVDSQVTMMFWYRQQPGQSLTLIATANQGSEATYESGFVIDKFPISRPNLTFSTLTVSNMSPEDSSIYLCSAEESPGQPQHFGDGTRLSIL.

The rearrangement uses TRBV20-1 and TRBJ1-6; D not certain. Trimming stripped 4 bases from V and 0 bases from J, with 13 bases between. The CDR3 is 16 residues long. Germline CDR1 is DFQATT and CDR2 is SNEGSKA (reference sequence). In DNA form, the CDR3 reads TGCAGTGCTACGTCAGGCTCCCGCTCCTATAATTCACCCCTCCACTTT. It is translated as CSATSGSRSYNSPLHF.

In the case of this clonotype: At one end the junction does not follow the germline gene, possibly because of a read error. The gene calls are TRBV14 and TRBJ1-2, with D perhaps TRBD1 (5 bases). The CDR3 runs to 16 residues. CDR1 and CDR2 (germline): SGHDN, FVKESK. CDR3 nucleotide sequence: TGTGCCGGCAGCCCCCGAGGCGGGGGGAGGAACTATGGCTACACCTTC. Its protein product is CAGSPRGGGRNYGYTF.

This clonotype was seen many times. V gene TRBV24-1 combines with J gene TRBJ2-7, with D unclear. Germline CDR1 and CDR2: KGHDR and SFDVKD. The V end lost 9 bases, the J end lost 4 bases, and 9 bases lay between the germline ends. The length of the CDR3 is 11 residues. The CDR3 here is CATSSGYEQYF. The CDR3 coding sequence is TGTGCCACCTCGTCCGGGTACGAGCAGTACTTC.

The genes are TRBV20-1 and TRBJ2-3, with 7 bases aligning to TRBD2. This CDR3 comprises 15 residues. V shed 3 bases, J shed 0 bases, and the junction held 6 bases outside the gene matches. The germline V gene has CDR1 DFQATT and CDR2 SNEGSKA (reference sequence). In nucleotides, the CDR3 is TGCAGTGCTAGTGCCCTAGCGGATAGCACAGATACGCAGTATTTT. Amino acid sequence: CSASALADSTDTQYF.

A few counts support this clonotype. The rearrangement joins TRBV9 to TRBJ2-5, with D possibly being TRBD2 (6 bases). Per germline, CDR1 SGDLS and CDR2 YYNGEE. The CDR3 runs 14 residues. V was clipped by 3 bases and J by 11 bases, with 20 bases between them. Here the CDR3 DNA reads TGTGCCAGCAGCGCCCCCGGGACTCCCGTAACGCAGTACTTC. Amino acids: CASSAPGTPVTQYF. Variable domain in full (rest from reference TRBV9 and TRBJ2-5): DSGVTQTPKHLITATGQRVTLRCSPRSGDLSVYWYQQSLDQGLQFLIQYYNGEERAKGNILERFSAQQFPDLHSELNLSSLELGDSALYFCASSAPGTPVTQYFGPGTRLLVL.

The genes are TRBV5-1 and TRBJ2-3, with TRBD2 matching over 16 bases. The CDR3 length is 16 residues. J lost 6 bases, V lost 4 bases, and 5 bases had no gene match. CDR1 SGHRS and CDR2 YFSETQ come from the germline V gene. In DNA, the CDR3 is TGCGCCAGCAGCACGGGACTAGCGGGGGGGCTTGATACGCAGTATTTT. Protein sequence: CASSTGLAGGLDTQYF.

The J gene is TRBJ2-7, the V gene TRBV10-3; 10 nucleotides line up with TRBD2. The CDR3 covers 17 residues. Germline CDR1 and CDR2: ENHRY and SYGVKD. Trimming took 0 bases from V and 2 from J; bases not matched to a gene: 7. CDR3 amino acids: CAISESTRTSGTYEQYF. For the CDR3, the DNA is TGTGCCATCAGTGAGTCGACTCGGACTAGCGGAACCTACGAGCAGTACTTC.

V usage is TRBV4-1 and J usage is TRBJ2-1; D is unresolved. CDR1 MGHRA and CDR2 YSYEKL come from the germline V gene. The CDR3 has 15 amino acids. Trimming left V 0 bases short and J 6 bases short, with 12 bases between. The CDR3 here is CASSQDPTSINEQFF. The CDR3 DNA follows: TGCGCCAGCAGCCAAGATCCCACCTCTATCAATGAGCAGTTCTTC.

In this sample, this clonotype turned up a few times. This sequence joins TRBV27 and TRBJ2-7; the match to TRBD1 covers 9 bases. V was clipped by 6 bases and J by 4 bases; unmatched bases: 13. CDR3 length equals 16 residues. Germline CDR1 and CDR2: MNHEY and SMNVEV (reference sequence). The CDR3 loop is CASRDRGFIGVYEQYF. The CDR3 DNA is TGTGCCAGCAGGGACAGGGGTTTTATCGGGGTTTACGAGCAGTACTTC.

Many counts were recorded for this clonotype. The chain employs TRBV3-1 and TRBJ2-7; 7 bases agree with TRBD2. The germline gives CDR1 LGHDT, CDR2 YNNKEL (reference sequence). The CDR3 covers 15 residues. Trimming cost V 2 bases and J 1 base; bases outside gene matches: 5. CDR3 amino acids: CASSQLSGASYEQYF. CDR3 in DNA: TGTGCCAGCAGCCAACTAAGCGGGGCTTCCTACGAGCAGTACTTC.

This clonotype was picked up a small number of times. V and J are TRBV11-1 and TRBJ2-1; TRBD2 matches 13 bases. J was trimmed by 3 bases and V by 5 bases; bases with no gene match: 19. Germline V CDR1 and CDR2: SGHAT, FQDESV (reference sequence). The CDR3 has 21 amino acids. The CDR3 DNA sequence: TGTGCCAGCAGCCTTAACAGGGGACTAGCGGGGCCCCGAACCAACTACAATGAGCAGTTCTTC. Translated: CASSLNRGLAGPRTNYNEQFF.

The V gene is TRBV4-1, the J gene TRBJ1-4; D gene uncertain. The CDR3 has 12 amino acids. In germline, CDR1 is MGHRA, CDR2 YSYEKL. V lost 1 base and J 13 bases, leaving 10 bases between the germline ends. The CDR3 protein is CASSQVAGRLFF. The CDR3 region has the DNA TGCGCCAGCAGCCAAGTGGCGGGTAGACTGTTTTTT.

J is TRBJ2-4 and V is TRBV20-1, with TRBD2 matching 11 bases. Judging by the DNA end, TRBJ2-5 fits better; the J call may be wrong. CDR1 is DFQATT and CDR2 is SNEGSKA in the germline V gene (reference sequence). This CDR3 spans 14 amino acids. The CDR3 nucleotides are TGCAGTGCTAGAGTCACTAGCGGGAGAGAGACCCAGTACTTC. It is translated as CSARVTSGRETQYF.